This T cell receptor (beta chain) comes out of a study of blood T cell repertoires in COVID-19. Study background: Samples came from the United States, Italy and Spain, spanning acute and convalescent COVID-19. T cells, B-cell-depleted T cells, or PBMCs supplied cDNA or gDNA.

The trim removed 5 bases at V and 5 bases at J, leaving 6 bases unmatched. CDR1 is SGHTA and CDR2 is FQGNSA in the germline V gene. This CDR3 has 15 amino acids. Under the authors' procedure: Reference gene primer amplification yielded estimated nucleated cell counts. Using immunoSEQ multiplex PCR, the repertoire was profiled, and TCRdb retains in-frame clones only, with some absent. For V, J and clone size, that table is used; D and trimming come from the DNA. The table shows 150,000 to 200,000 clones, with more than 65% occurring only once. The source material was peripheral blood. This clonotype was sampled from a woman older than 75 with active or convalescent COVID-19. The V call is TRBV7-2, the J call TRBJ2-5, with 12 bases matching TRBD2. The CDR3 protein is CASSTGLAGSETQYF. DNA of the CDR3: TGTGCCAGCAGCACCGGACTAGCGGGATCGGAGACCCAGTACTTC.